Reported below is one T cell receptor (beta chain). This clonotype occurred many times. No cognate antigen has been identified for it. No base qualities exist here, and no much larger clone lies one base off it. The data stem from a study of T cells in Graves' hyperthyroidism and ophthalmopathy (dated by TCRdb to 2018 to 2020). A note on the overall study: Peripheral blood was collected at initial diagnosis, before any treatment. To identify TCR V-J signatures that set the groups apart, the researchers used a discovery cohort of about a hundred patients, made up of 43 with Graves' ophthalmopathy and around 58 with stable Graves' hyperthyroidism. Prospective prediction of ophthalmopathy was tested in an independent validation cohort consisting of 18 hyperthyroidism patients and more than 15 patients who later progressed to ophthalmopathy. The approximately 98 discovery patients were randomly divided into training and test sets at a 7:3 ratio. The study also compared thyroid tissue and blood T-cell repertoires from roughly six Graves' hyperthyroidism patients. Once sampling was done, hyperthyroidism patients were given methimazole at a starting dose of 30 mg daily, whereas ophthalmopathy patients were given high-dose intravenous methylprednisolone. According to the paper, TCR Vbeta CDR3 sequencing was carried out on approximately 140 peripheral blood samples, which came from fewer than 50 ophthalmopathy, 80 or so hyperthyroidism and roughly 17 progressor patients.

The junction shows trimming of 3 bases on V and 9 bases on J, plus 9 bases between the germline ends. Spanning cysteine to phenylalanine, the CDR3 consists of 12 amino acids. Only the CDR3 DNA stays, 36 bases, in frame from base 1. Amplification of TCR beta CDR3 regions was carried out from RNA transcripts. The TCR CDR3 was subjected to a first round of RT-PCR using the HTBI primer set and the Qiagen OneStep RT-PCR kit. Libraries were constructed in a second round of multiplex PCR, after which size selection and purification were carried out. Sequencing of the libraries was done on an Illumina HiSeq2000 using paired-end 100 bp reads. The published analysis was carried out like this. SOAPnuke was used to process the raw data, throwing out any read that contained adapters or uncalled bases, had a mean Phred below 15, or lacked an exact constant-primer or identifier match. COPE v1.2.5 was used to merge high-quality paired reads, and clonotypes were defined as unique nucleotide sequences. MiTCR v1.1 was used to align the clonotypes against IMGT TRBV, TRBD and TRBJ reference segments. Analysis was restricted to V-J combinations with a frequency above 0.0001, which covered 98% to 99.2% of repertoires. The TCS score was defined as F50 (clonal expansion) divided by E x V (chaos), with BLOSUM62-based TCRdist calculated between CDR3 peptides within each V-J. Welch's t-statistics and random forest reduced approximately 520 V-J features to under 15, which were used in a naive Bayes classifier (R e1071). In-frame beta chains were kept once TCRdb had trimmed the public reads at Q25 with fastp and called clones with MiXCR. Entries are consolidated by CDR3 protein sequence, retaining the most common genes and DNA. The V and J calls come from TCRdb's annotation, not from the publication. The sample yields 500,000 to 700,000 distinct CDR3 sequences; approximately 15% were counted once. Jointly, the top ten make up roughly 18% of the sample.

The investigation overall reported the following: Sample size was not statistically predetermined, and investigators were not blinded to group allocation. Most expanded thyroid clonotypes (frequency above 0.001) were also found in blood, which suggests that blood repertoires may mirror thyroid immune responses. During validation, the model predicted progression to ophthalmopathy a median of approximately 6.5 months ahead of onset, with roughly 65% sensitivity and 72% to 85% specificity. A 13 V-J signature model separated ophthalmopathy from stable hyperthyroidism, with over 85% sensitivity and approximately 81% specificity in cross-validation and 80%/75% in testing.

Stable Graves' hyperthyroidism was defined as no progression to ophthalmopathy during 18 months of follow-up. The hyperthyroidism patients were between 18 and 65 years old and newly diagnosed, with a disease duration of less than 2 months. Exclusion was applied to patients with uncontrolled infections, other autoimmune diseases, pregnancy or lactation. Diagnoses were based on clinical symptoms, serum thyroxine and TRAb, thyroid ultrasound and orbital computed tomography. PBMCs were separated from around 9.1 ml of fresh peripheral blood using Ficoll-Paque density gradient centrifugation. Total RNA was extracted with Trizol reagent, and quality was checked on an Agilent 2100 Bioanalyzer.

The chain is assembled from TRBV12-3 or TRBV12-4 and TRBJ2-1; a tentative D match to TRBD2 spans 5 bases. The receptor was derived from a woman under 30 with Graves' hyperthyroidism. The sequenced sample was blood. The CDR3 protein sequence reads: CASSLREPEQFF. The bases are TGTGCCAGCAGTTTGAGGGAACCTGAGCAGTTCTTC.